This T cell receptor (beta chain) was found in a study of cytotoxic CD8 clonotypes in ibrutinib-treated CLL. Libraries were prepared by immunoSEQ multiplex PCR; TCRdb keeps only in-frame clonotypes and omits some of them. The table has 50,000 to 70,000 clones, roughly 54% seen once. This clone was recorded a few times. The TCR comes from a human donor with chronic lymphocytic leukemia. The sample in question was PBMCs, obtained at disease progression, from a patient treated with ibrutinib.

CDR3 sequence (DNA): TGTGCCAGCACTCGACAGCGCTATCAGCCCCAGCATTTT. Protein product: CASTRQRYQPQHF. The gene calls are TRBV6-6 and TRBJ1-5; tentative D call: TRBD1 (5 bases). V lost 7 bases and J 5 bases, leaving 12 bases between the germline ends. The CDR3 spans 13 residues. Looked up from germline, CDR1 is MNHNY and CDR2 is SVGAGI (reference sequence).